Listed below are T cell receptor beta chains from one sample, sequenced in a study of blood T cell repertoires in COVID-19. The table came from immunoSEQ multiplex PCR; TCRdb's copy has only in-frame clones and leaves some out. The sample lists about 220,000 clones, 80% to 90% seen once, with 9.7% in the top ten. The sample was peripheral blood. Every receptor here comes from a man aged 50-60 years with active or convalescent COVID-19. Each CDR3 is given with its conserved first and last residue. D genes are given only for firm matches. Where a row states a size, it is once, few, many or the class of an expanded clone; other rows omit it.

length: 12
size: .
V: TRBV12-3/TRBV12-4
J: TRBJ1-1
D: .
DNA: TGTGCCAGCAGCCATCGGACACAAGAAGCTTTCTTT
CDR3: CASSHRTQEAFF

length: 15
size: .
V: TRBV6-4
J: TRBJ2-1
D: .
DNA: TGTGCCAGCACTACCGGGGGTCTCTCCTACAATGAGCAGTTCTTC
CDR3: CASTTGGLSYNEQFF

length: 13
size: .
V: TRBV28
J: TRBJ1-6
D: TRBD1
DNA: TGTGCCAGCAGTCCTCCGACAGGGTGGCCCCTCCACTTT
CDR3: CASSPPTGWPLHF

length: 15
size: .
V: TRBV5-6
J: TRBJ2-2
D: TRBD1
DNA: TGTGCCAGCAGCTGGGACAGGCCGAACACCGGGGAGCTGTTTTTT
CDR3: CASSWDRPNTGELFF

length: 13
size: .
V: TRBV5-1
J: TRBJ1-2
D: TRBD1
DNA: TGCGCCAGCAGCGGTTCACAGGGGAATGGCTACACCTTC
CDR3: CASSGSQGNGYTF

length: 15
size: .
V: TRBV28
J: TRBJ1-4
D: .
DNA: TGTGCCAGCAGTTTATGGGATAGGGGGAAAGAAAAACTGTTTTTT
CDR3: CASSLWDRGKEKLFF

length: 11
size: .
V: TRBV20-1
J: TRBJ2-7
D: TRBD2
DNA: TGCAGTGCTAGGCGGGGGGACGAGCAGTACTTC
CDR3: CSARRGDEQYF

length: 13
size: .
V: TRBV28
J: TRBJ2-7
D: TRBD1
DNA: TGTGCCAGCATGGAGACAGGGGTCGACGAGCAGTACTTC
CDR3: CASMETGVDEQYF

length: 15
size: .
V: TRBV2
J: TRBJ1-1
D: TRBD1
DNA: TGTGCCAGCAGTGCTCTCGCAGGGGGGAACACTGAAGCTTTCTTT
CDR3: CASSALAGGNTEAFF

length: 16
size: .
V: TRBV29-1
J: TRBJ2-5
D: .
DNA: TGCAGCGTTTTCTTTCTGGGGGCCCTAGGGCAAGAGACCCAGTACTTC
CDR3: CSVFFLGALGQETQYF

length: 14
size: .
V: TRBV5-4
J: TRBJ1-2
D: .
DNA: TGTGCCAGCAGCTCCCCGGGGGGGAGCCATGGCTACACCTTC
CDR3: CASSSPGGSHGYTF

length: 14
size: .
V: TRBV24-1
J: TRBJ1-2
D: .
DNA: TGTGCCACCAGTGATTACCGGACAGCCCAGGGCTACACCTTC
CDR3: CATSDYRTAQGYTF

length: 15
size: .
V: TRBV21-1
J: TRBJ2-1
D: .
DNA: TGTGCCAGCAGCAAAGTATGGGGCGGGGTAAATGAGCAGTTCTTC
CDR3: CASSKVWGGVNEQFF

length: 15
size: .
V: TRBV30
J: TRBJ1-3
D: .
DNA: TGTGCCTGGAGTGTAGGCAGGGCTGCTGGAAACACCATATATTTT
CDR3: CAWSVGRAAGNTIYF

length: 16
size: once
V: TRBV7-8
J: TRBJ1-1
D: .
DNA: TGTGCCAGCAGCTTAGGCAGCACTATATTGAACACTGAAGCTTTCTTT
CDR3: CASSLGSTILNTEAFF

length: 14
size: .
V: TRBV7-2
J: TRBJ2-7
D: TRBD2
DNA: TGTGCCAGCAGCTTAAAGGCGGGGGGTTACGAGCAGTACTTC
CDR3: CASSLKAGGYEQYF

length: 16
size: few
V: TRBV2
J: TRBJ2-1
D: TRBD2
DNA: TGTGCCAGCAGTGAAGATTCCCAGCGGGGGTTCGATGAGCAGTTCTTC
CDR3: CASSEDSQRGFDEQFF

length: 16
size: .
V: TRBV5-5
J: TRBJ1-3
D: TRBD1
DNA: TGTGCCAGCAGCTTGGGACAGGGAAAATCTGGAAACACCATATATTTT
CDR3: CASSLGQGKSGNTIYF